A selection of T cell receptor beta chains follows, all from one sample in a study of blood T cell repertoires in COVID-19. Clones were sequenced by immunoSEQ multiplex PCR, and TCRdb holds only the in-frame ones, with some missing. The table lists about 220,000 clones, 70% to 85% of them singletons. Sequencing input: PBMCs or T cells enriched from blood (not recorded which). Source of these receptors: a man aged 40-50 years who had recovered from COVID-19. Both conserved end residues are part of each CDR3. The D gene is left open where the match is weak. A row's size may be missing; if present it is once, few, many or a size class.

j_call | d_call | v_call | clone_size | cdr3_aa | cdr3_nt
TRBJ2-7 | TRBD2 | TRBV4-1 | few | CASSHQGLAVSYEQYF | TGCGCCAGCAGCCACCAGGGACTAGCGGTGAGCTACGAGCAGTACTTC
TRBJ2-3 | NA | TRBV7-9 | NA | CASSLRRRGSTDTQYF | TGTGCCAGCAGCTTGCGACGTCGGGGGAGCACAGATACGCAGTATTTT
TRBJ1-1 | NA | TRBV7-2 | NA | CASSQSTGMAEAFF | TGTGCCAGCAGTCAAAGTACAGGGATGGCTGAAGCTTTCTTT
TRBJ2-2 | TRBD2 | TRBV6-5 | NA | CASYRTSMNTGELFF | TGTGCCAGCTACCGGACTAGCATGAACACCGGGGAGCTGTTTTTT
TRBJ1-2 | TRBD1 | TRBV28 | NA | CASSDRGPYGYTF | TGTGCCAGCAGTGATAGGGGGCCCTATGGCTACACCTTC
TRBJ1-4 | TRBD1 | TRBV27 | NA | CASSLGGTEGEKLFF | TGTGCCAGCAGTTTAGGAGGGACAGAGGGTGAAAAACTGTTTTTT
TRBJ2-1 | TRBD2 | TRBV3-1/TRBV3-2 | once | CASSLSGAAGGFYNEQFF | TGTGCCAGCAGTCTCTCGGGGGCGGCGGGAGGGTTCTACAATGAGCAGTTCTTC
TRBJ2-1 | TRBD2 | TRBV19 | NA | CASSQPPGLAGAYNEQFF | TGTGCCAGTAGTCAGCCTCCGGGACTAGCGGGGGCCTACAATGAGCAGTTCTTC
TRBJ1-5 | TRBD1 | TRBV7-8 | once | CASSQQGYQPQHF | TGTGCCAGCAGCCAACAGGGGTATCAGCCCCAGCATTTT
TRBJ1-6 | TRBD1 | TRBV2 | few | CASSRLRDRGSPLHF | TGTGCCAGCAGCCGCCTCAGGGACAGGGGTTCACCCCTCCACTTT
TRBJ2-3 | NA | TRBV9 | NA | CASSVGPTYTDTQYF | TGTGCCAGCAGCGTAGGCCCCACCTACACAGATACGCAGTATTTT
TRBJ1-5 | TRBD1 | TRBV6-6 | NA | CASSYPTGGENQPQHF | TGTGCCAGCAGTTACCCGACAGGGGGGGAAAATCAGCCCCAGCATTTT
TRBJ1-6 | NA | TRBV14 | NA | CASSHRDSYNSPLHF | TGTGCCAGCAGCCACAGGGATTCCTATAATTCACCCCTCCACTTT
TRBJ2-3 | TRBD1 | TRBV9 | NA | CASSVTGGVTDTQYF | TGTGCCAGCAGTGTTACAGGGGGAGTAACAGATACGCAGTATTTT
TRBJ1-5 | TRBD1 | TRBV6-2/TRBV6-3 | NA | CASSDRGVRRPHMSNQPQHF | TGTGCCAGCAGCGACAGGGGAGTCCGACGACCCCATATGAGCAATCAGCCCCAGCATTTT
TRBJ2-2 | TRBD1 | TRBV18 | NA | CASSPDRVRRGTGELFF | TGTGCCAGCTCCCCTGACAGGGTAAGAAGGGGCACCGGGGAGCTGTTTTTT
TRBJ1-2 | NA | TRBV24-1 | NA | CATSSGYYGYTF | TGTGCCACCAGTTCAGGTTACTATGGCTACACCTTC
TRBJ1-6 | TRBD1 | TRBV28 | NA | CASTGQGSSPLHF | TGTGCCAGCACCGGACAGGGAAGCTCACCCCTCCACTTT
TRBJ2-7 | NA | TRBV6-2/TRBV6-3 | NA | CASSYSLSYEQYF | TGTGCCAGCAGTTACTCCCTAAGCTACGAGCAGTACTTC
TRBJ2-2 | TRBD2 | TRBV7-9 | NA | CASSLHGTSGTGELFF | TGTGCCAGCAGCTTACACGGGACTAGCGGCACCGGGGAGCTGTTTTTT
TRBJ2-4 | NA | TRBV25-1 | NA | CASSEPGAKNIQYF | TGTGCCAGCAGTGAGCCAGGGGCCAAAAACATTCAGTACTTC
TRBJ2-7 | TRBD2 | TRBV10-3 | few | CAISALAGGREQYF | TGTGCCATCAGTGCTCTAGCGGGGGGGAGGGAGCAGTACTTC
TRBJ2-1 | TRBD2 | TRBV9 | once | CASSEAGLAHEQFF | TGTGCCAGCAGCGAGGCGGGACTAGCGCATGAGCAGTTCTTC
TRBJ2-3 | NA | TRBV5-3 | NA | CARSSRREPFPTDTQYF | TGTGCCAGAAGCTCGAGACGGGAACCTTTCCCCACAGATACGCAGTATTTT
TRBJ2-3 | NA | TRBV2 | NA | CASPGVPGTDTQYF | TGTGCCAGCCCCGGGGTCCCGGGAACAGATACGCAGTATTTT
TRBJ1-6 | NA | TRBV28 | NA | CASSTDRSSPLHF | TGTGCCAGCAGTACGGACAGATCCTCACCCCTCCACTTT
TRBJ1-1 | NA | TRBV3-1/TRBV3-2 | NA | CASSQVGGKAFF | TGTGCCAGCAGCCAAGTCGGGGGAAAGGCTTTCTTT
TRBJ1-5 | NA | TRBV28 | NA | CASRAGEYSNQPQHF | TGTGCCAGCAGGGCGGGTGAATATAGCAATCAGCCCCAGCATTTT
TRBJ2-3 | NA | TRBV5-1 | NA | CASSLQQSGSTDTQYF | TGCGCCAGCAGCCTGCAACAAAGCGGGAGCACAGATACGCAGTATTTT
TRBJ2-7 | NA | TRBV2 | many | CASSGDIYEQYF | TGTGCCAGCAGTGGGGACATCTACGAGCAGTACTTC
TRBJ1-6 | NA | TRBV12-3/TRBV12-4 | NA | CASSLDRPPLHF | TGTGCCAGCAGCTTGGACAGACCACCCCTCCACTTT
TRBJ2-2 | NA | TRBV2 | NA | CASTITGELFF | TGTGCCAGCACCATCACCGGGGAGCTGTTTTTT
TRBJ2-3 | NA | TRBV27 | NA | CASSLSRGTDTQYF | TGTGCCAGCAGTTTATCACGGGGCACAGATACGCAGTATTTT
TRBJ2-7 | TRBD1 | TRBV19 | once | CASSMQGASYEQYF | TGTGCCAGTAGTATGCAGGGGGCCTCCTACGAGCAGTACTTC
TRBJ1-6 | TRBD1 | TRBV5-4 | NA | CASSLGTGDSPLHF | TGTGCCAGCAGCTTGGGGACAGGGGATTCACCCCTCCACTTT
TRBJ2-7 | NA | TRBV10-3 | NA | CASSSPYEQYF | TGTGCCAGTTCTTCCCCGTACGAGCAGTACTTC
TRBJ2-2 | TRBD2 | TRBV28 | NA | CASSLKRELAGGELFF | TGTGCCAGCAGTTTGAAGCGGGAGCTTGCCGGGGGGGAGCTGTTTTTT
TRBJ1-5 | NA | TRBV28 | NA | CASSLWGLGGGQPQHF | TGTGCCAGCAGTTTGTGGGGACTGGGGGGGGGACAGCCCCAGCATTTT
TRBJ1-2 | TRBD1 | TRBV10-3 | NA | CAISEGQGRGYTF | TGTGCCATCAGCGAAGGACAGGGGCGAGGCTACACCTTC
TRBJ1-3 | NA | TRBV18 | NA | CASSLYDSLRTNTIYF | TGTGCCAGCTCACTTTACGACAGCTTACGAACCAACACCATATATTTT
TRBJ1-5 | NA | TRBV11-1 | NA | CASSIVGGRAEPQHF | TGTGCCAGCAGCATCGTGGGGGGGCGCGCGGAGCCCCAGCATTTT
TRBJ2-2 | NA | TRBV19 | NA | CASRTTGSGELFF | TGTGCCAGTAGAACCACAGGGTCCGGGGAGCTGTTTTTT
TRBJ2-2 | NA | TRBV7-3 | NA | CASSLTKEGALTGELFF | TGTGCCAGCAGCTTAACGAAGGAGGGGGCCCTCACCGGGGAGCTGTTTTTT
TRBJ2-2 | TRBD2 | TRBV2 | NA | CASNPGGATGELFF | TGTGCCAGCAACCCGGGGGGGGCGACCGGGGAGCTGTTTTTT
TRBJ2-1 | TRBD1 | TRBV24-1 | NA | CATSDLGTGGRSYNEQFF | TGTGCCACCAGTGATTTGGGGACAGGGGGTAGGTCCTACAATGAGCAGTTCTTC
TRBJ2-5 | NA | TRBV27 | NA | CASSRGGQETQYF | TGTGCCAGCAGTAGGGGGGGCCAGGAGACCCAGTACTTC
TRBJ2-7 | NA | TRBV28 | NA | CASSIRREQYF | TGTGCCAGCAGTATACGGAGGGAGCAGTACTTC
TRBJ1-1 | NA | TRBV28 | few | CASSFASGEAFF | TGTGCCAGCAGTTTTGCTTCGGGGGAAGCTTTCTTT
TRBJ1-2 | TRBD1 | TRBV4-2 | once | CASSQEGTGTTNYGYTF | TGTGCCAGCAGCCAAGAAGGGACAGGGACCACCAACTATGGCTACACCTTC
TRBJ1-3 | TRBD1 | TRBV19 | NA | CATHPDREGGNTIYF | TGTGCCACCCATCCCGACAGGGAAGGTGGAAACACCATATATTTT
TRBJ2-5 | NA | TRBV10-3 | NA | CAISGGEETQYF | TGTGCCATCAGTGGGGGGGAGGAGACCCAGTACTTC
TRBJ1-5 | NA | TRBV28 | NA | CASNMGSGYLYQPQHF | TGTGCCAGCAACATGGGGTCAGGGTATCTTTATCAGCCCCAGCATTTT
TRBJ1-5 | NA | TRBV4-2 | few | CASSQGYRGSNQPQHF | TGTGCCAGCAGCCAAGGATATCGCGGGAGCAATCAGCCCCAGCATTTT